This T cell receptor (beta chain) was sequenced in a study of STAT3 mutations in large granular lymphocyte leukemia. The study's findings and limits: All newly emerging clones after therapy were STAT3 wild type. Every T-cell large granular lymphocyte leukemia patient had at least one immunodominant TCR beta clonotype.

This clone was seen more than once but under ten times. Antigen specificity is unknown. Germline values: CDR1 MNHNS, CDR2 SASEGT. Trimming stripped 7 bases from V and 6 bases from J, with 22 bases between. This CDR3 comprises 15 residues. The assay was immunoSEQ multiplex PCR, and TCRdb's table has in-frame clones only and misses some. The sample has 7,000 to 9,000 clones, 70% to 80% seen once; the top ten hold roughly 25%. This receptor was obtained from a woman in her forties with T-cell large granular lymphocyte leukemia. Some clones in this sample may be carry-over from other donors' samples. The chain has TRBV6-1 and TRBJ2-7; a possible D gene is TRBD1 (6 bases). Material for sequencing was peripheral blood mononuclear cells. The CDR3 is CASIQGFGFGLEQYF. For the CDR3, the DNA is TGTGCCAGCATACAGGGATTCGGATTCGGACTCGAGCAGTACTTC.